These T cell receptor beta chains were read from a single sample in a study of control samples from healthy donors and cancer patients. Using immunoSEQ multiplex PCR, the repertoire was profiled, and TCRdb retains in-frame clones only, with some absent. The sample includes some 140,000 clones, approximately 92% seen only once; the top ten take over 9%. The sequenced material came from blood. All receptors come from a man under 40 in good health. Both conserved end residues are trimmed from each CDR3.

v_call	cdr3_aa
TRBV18	ASSPGPRLAKNIQY
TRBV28	ASSSTWRGAGEAF
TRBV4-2	ASSRPGTGETQY
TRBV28	ASSLTQTQETQY
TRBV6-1	ASSESSGNIQY
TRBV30	AWSSASGYGVGELF
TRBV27	ASSFPGANEKLF
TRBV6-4	ASSTDETGELF
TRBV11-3	ASSRDRVREQY
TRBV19	ASSILGGTEAF
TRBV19	ASSIVGHSNQPQH
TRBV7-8	ASSPGTGNQPQH
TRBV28	ASLGAESPLH
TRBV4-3	ASSRTASLSEKLF
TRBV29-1	SVLVASGRL
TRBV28	ASSSRDRINSPLH
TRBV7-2	ASSPRAGYTEAF
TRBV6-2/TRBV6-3	ASSFDYTEAF
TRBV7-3	ASSLSPLLQGTHYNEQF
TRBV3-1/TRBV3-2	ASSQNYRLEGSTEAF
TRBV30	AWSSSRTGSNQPQH
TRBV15	VTSRDGRTGDEAF
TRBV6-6	ASSPGLTEAF
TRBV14	ASSQGSRDPDTQY
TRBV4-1	ASSQTRTNTEAF
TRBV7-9	ASSRGSGDYNEQF
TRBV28	ASSFWFSQAQPQH
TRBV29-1	SVGPSGSYNEQF
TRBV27	ASSLSPPGQGSTDTQY
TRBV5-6	ASSPRARGNTIY
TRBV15	ATSRTRLGSDEQF
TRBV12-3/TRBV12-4	ASSPGVTDTQY
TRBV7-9	ASSWDRDSGNTIY
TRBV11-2	ASSPLRRPNTGELF
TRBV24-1	ATSDVANQPQH
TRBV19	ASKWGYAQGRNQPQH
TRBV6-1	ASSDGEEQY
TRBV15	ATSARTSASYNEQF
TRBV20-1	SATRFVEQY
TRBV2	ASKKTGTEKETQY
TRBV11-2	ASSSSGTSGSRGLDEQF
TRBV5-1	ASSPRRDQETQY
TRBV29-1	SVQTGNTGELF
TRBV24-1	ATSDSTGRLTDTQY
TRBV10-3	AISDPGLGTDTQY
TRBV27	ASSLAGESYEQY
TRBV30	AWSSLGVNEKLF
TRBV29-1	SVGQGFEKETQY
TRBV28	ASTGTGNVYGYT
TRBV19	ASRDNQRLDEAF
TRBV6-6	ASYGQTNEKLF
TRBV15	ATSVSRQNTEAF
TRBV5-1	ASRVGGGNTIY
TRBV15	ATSPSPRTGDGYT
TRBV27	ASSLAGGGTYEQY